One and the same sample provided the 24 T cell receptor beta chains below, sequenced in a study of blood T cell repertoires in COVID-19. Profiled with immunoSEQ multiplex PCR; TCRdb holds only in-frame clones, not every one. The table records tens of thousands of clones, roughly 84% of them present only once. Source material: peripheral blood. The receptors derive from a human donor in a cohort sampled during active COVID-19.

This clone was detected a few times. Other DNA sequences in this sample translate to the same CDR3. The rearrangement uses TRBV4-1 and TRBJ1-3; D is unclear. CDR1 is MGHRA and CDR2 is YSYEKL in the germline V gene. The V end was cut by 4 bases, the J end by 0 bases, with 10 bases between. CDR3 size: 15 residues. The DNA of the CDR3 is TGCGCCAGCAGCCGTGACTCAAACTCTGGAAACACCATATATTTT. Its protein is CASSRDSNSGNTIYF.

The V gene is TRBV6-6, the J gene TRBJ1-2, with unresolved D. V dropped 10 bases and J dropped 0 bases, with 9 bases sitting between them. The V gene's germline CDR1 is MNHNY and CDR2 SVGAGI (reference sequence). The CDR3 consists of 12 residues. CDR3 in amino acids: CATFLANYGYTF. The CDR3 DNA sequence: TGTGCCACCTTTTTAGCTAACTATGGCTACACCTTC.

A note on this clone: The junction differs from germline at one of its ends, possibly a read error. J is TRBJ2-4 and V is TRBV23-1; D is undetermined. TRBV23-1 counts as an open reading frame of uncertain function. The CDR3 is 8 residues long. The CDR3 spells CASSSTKF. CDR3 bases: TGCGCCAGCAGTTCAACTAAATTC.

The chain couples TRBV7-3 to TRBJ1-1; 7 bases align to TRBD1. Trimming took 2 bases from V and 2 from J; bases not matched to a gene: 14. This CDR3 comprises 18 residues. In germline, CDR1 is SGHTA, CDR2 FQGTGA. CDR3 DNA sequence: TGTGCCAGCAGCTTACGGGGGGGCACAGGGGAATTAAACACTGAAGCTTTCTTT. Translated, it gives CASSLRGGTGELNTEAFF.

The rearrangement uses TRBV20-1 and TRBJ2-2; a possible D gene is TRBD1 (5 bases). This CDR3 is 11 amino acids long. Germline V lookup: CDR1 DFQATT, CDR2 SNEGSKA (reference sequence). Trimming shortened V by 6 bases and J by 7 bases, and 9 bases separated the two germline ends. The CDR3 DNA is TGCAGTGCCCAGGGAAACGGGGAGCTGTTTTTT. This translates into CSAQGNGELFF.

The chain joins TRBV19 to TRBJ2-3; D perhaps matches TRBD1 (5 bases). The CDR3 spans 16 residues. CDR1 and CDR2 (germline): LNHDA, SQIVND (reference sequence). The V end was cut by 1 base, the J end by 4 bases, with 15 bases between. The CDR3 DNA reads as TGTGCCAGTAGTATAGGAACAGGAATCCCACCAGATACGCAGTATTTT. This gives the protein CASSIGTGIPPDTQYF.

The chain uses TRBV7-8 and TRBJ2-2; D not resolved. The ends were cut back, 4 bases at V and 3 bases at J, with 15 bases in the middle. Germline V gene lookup returns CDR1 SGHVS and CDR2 FQNEAQ. The CDR3 consists of 16 residues. DNA of the CDR3: TGTGCCAGCAGCTCCAGATCACGTACATACACCGGGGAGCTGTTTTTT. It yields the protein CASSSRSRTYTGELFF.

CDR3 region: CASSPESSAEQYF. CDR3 in DNA: TGTGCCAGCAGCCCGGAGAGCTCCGCCGAGCAGTACTTC. The chain recombines TRBV3-1 (or the pseudogene TRBV3-2) with TRBJ2-7, with D uncertain. V was shortened by 4 bases and J by 6 bases, with 13 bases between the two germline ends. CDR1 is LGHDT and CDR2 is YNNKEL in the germline V gene (reference sequence). CDR3 length: 13 residues.

This clone was counted once. V usage is TRBV5-5 and J usage is TRBJ1-1; TRBD1 matches at 10 bases. The J segment lost 10 bases and the V segment lost 2 bases, leaving 8 bases of the junction unmatched. Germline CDR1 and CDR2: SGHKS and YYEKEE (reference sequence). CDR3 size: 14 residues. CDR3 bases: TGTGCCAGCAGCTTACACCGGGACAGGGGCACAGCTTTCTTT. Translating it yields CASSLHRDRGTAFF.

The V gene is TRBV5-6, the J gene TRBJ1-2, with unresolved D. The germline V gene has CDR1 SGHDT and CDR2 YYEEEE. There are 11 residues in the CDR3. The V and J ends lost 0 bases and 9 bases respectively, with 6 bases between them. The CDR3 DNA sequence: TGTGCCAGCAGCTTGGGAGGGCGCTACACCTTC. It is translated as CASSLGGRYTF.

The gene calls are TRBV6-5 and TRBJ1-1; D is possibly TRBD1 (5 bases). This CDR3 has 14 amino acids. The germline V gene has CDR1 MNHEY and CDR2 SVGAGI. Trimming cost V 2 bases and J 3 bases, with 10 bases left between them. The DNA for the CDR3 is TGTGCCAGCAGTTACGGGGCCGCGTACACTGAAGCTTTCTTT. Translating it yields CASSYGAAYTEAFF.

The chain combines TRBV6-5 with TRBJ2-5, with D maybe TRBD2 (5 bases). CDR3 length: 15 amino acids. V was trimmed by 0 bases and J by 4 bases, leaving 12 bases between them. Germline CDR1 MNHEY, CDR2 SVGAGI. The chain's CDR3 is CASSYSGVRTETQYF. CDR3 bases: TGTGCCAGCAGTTACTCGGGAGTTCGTACAGAGACCCAGTACTTC.

The rearrangement joins TRBV4-1 to TRBJ1-5; D uncertain. CDR1 and CDR2 (germline): MGHRA, YSYEKL. The V end lost 2 bases, the J end lost 4 bases, and 9 bases lay between the germline ends. CDR3 size: 14 residues. DNA for the CDR3: TGCGCCAGCAGCCAACGGACGGGAAATCAGCCCCAGCATTTT. It translates to CASSQRTGNQPQHF.

The chain links TRBV9 to TRBJ1-2; the D gene is possibly TRBD1 (5 bases). CDR1 and CDR2 (germline): SGDLS, YYNGEE. The CDR3 has 13 amino acids. Deletions cut 4 bases from V and 4 bases from J, with 11 bases between. CDR3 loop: CASSPQGSYGYTF. Here the CDR3 DNA reads TGTGCCAGCAGCCCTCAGGGTTCCTATGGCTACACCTTC.

A few counts support this clone. CDR3 region: CASSGTGGNQPQHF. CDR3 DNA: TGTGCCAGCAGTGGGACAGGGGGCAATCAGCCCCAGCATTTT. The chain has TRBV2 and TRBJ1-5; 9 bases are shared with TRBD1. The germline V gene encodes CDR1 SNHLY and CDR2 FYNNEI. The CDR3 covers 14 residues. V lost 4 bases, J lost 2 bases, and 0 bases stayed unmatched.

The chain couples TRBV7-3 to TRBJ2-7; unclear D gene. In germline, CDR1 is SGHTA, CDR2 FQGTGA. The ends were cut back, 0 bases at V and 6 bases at J, with 12 bases in the middle. The CDR3 sequence is 14 residues long. The CDR3 nucleotides read TGTGCCAGCAGCTTAACGGGCCTCTCCGGCGAGCAGTACTTC. This gives the protein CASSLTGLSGEQYF. Full variable domain (missing parts from reference TRBV7-3 and TRBJ2-7): GAGVSQTPSNKVTEKGKYVELRCDPISGHTALYWYRQSLGQGPEFLIYFQGTGAADDSGLPNDRFFAVRPEGSVSTLKIQRTERGDSAVYLCASSLTGLSGEQYFGPGTRLTVT.

This clone appeared a few times. This chain joins TRBV4-2 and TRBJ1-4; the D gene is possibly TRBD1 (5 bases). V lost 0 bases to trimming and J lost 5 bases, with 10 bases between them. This CDR3 has 15 residues. Germline V lookup: CDR1 LGHNA, CDR2 YNFKEQ. The CDR3 here is CASSQERRENEKLFF. CDR3 sequence (DNA): TGTGCCAGCAGCCAAGAGCGCAGGGAAAATGAAAAACTGTTTTTT.

The CDR3: CASSLLGAGNTIYF. DNA of the CDR3: TGTGCCAGCAGTTTACTCGGGGCTGGAAACACCATATATTTT. The chain joins TRBV28 to TRBJ1-3; no clear D gene. The CDR3 extends over 14 amino acids. Looked up from germline, CDR1 is MDHEN and CDR2 is SYDVKM. Trimming stripped 2 bases from V and 2 bases from J, with 7 bases between. Variable domain in full (rest from reference TRBV28 and TRBJ1-3): DVKVTQSSRYLVKRTGEKVFLECVQDMDHENMFWYRQDPGLGLRLIYFSYDVKMKEKGDIPEGYSVSREKKERFSLILESASTNQTSMYLCASSLLGAGNTIYFGEGSWLTVV.

The genes are TRBV4-1 and TRBJ2-1; 8 nucleotides align to TRBD2. The germline V gene encodes CDR1 MGHRA and CDR2 YSYEKL. The CDR3 loop spans 16 amino acids. V shed 6 bases, J shed 3 bases, and the junction held 10 bases outside the gene matches. CDR3 nucleotides: TGCGCCAGCAGACAGGAGGTCGGGACTAGCTACAATGAGCAGTTCTTC. As protein: CASRQEVGTSYNEQFF.

The chain carries TRBV14 and TRBJ2-7; D is unresolved. The CDR3 is 14 amino acids. Trimming stripped 1 base from V and 6 bases from J, with 13 bases between. Per germline, CDR1 SGHDN and CDR2 FVKESK. The CDR3 bases are TGTGCCAGCAGCCAAGCTATCCCCCCCTTCGAGCAGTACTTC. Amino acid sequence: CASSQAIPPFEQYF.

The rearrangement links TRBV12-3 or TRBV12-4 to TRBJ1-4; perhaps TRBD1 as D (6 bases). The CDR3 contains 13 residues. The ends were cut back, 2 bases at V and 8 bases at J, with 9 bases in the middle. CDR3 in amino acids: CASSLHREEKLFF. CDR3 sequence (DNA): TGTGCCAGCAGTTTACACAGGGAGGAAAAACTGTTTTTT.

The chain recombines TRBV5-5 with TRBJ2-1; 10 bases map to TRBD2. The CDR3 sequence is 17 residues long. Germline V gives CDR1 SGHKS, CDR2 YYEKEE (reference sequence). V was pared by 4 bases and J by 1 base, with 8 bases of the junction left unmatched. The CDR3 loop is CASSNQPGLASYNEQFF. Written as DNA, the CDR3 is TGTGCCAGCAGCAACCAACCGGGACTAGCGTCCTACAATGAGCAGTTCTTC.

The chain recombines TRBV4-1 with TRBJ2-1, with 7 bases that match TRBD2. The CDR3 has 18 residues. Germline loops: CDR1 MGHRA, CDR2 YSYEKL. V was clipped by 2 bases and J by 0 bases; unmatched bases: 10. The CDR3 DNA reads as TGCGCCAGCAGCCAAACGGGGCCTGGGGGGGGCTCCTACAATGAGCAGTTCTTC. This gives the protein CASSQTGPGGGSYNEQFF.

V usage is TRBV7-6 and J usage is TRBJ2-2, with D possibly being TRBD2 (5 bases). V was clipped by 0 bases and J by 4 bases, with 12 bases between them. The germline V gene has CDR1 SGHVS and CDR2 FNYEAQ. This CDR3 comprises 16 residues. CDR3 nucleotide sequence: TGTGCCAGCAGCTTAGCGTCTTCGGGGATCACCGGGGAGCTGTTTTTT. Protein: CASSLASSGITGELFF.